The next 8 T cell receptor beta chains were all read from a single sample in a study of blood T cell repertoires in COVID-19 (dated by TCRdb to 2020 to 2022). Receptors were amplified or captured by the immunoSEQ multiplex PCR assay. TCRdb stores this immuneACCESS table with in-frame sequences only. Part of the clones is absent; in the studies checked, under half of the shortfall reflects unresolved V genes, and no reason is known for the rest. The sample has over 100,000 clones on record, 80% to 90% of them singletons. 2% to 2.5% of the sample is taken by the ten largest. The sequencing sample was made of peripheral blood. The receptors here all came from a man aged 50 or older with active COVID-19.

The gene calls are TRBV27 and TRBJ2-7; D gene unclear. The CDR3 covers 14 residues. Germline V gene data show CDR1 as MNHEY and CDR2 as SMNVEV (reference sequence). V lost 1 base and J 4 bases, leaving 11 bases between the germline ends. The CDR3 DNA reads TGTGCCAGCAGTTTATTCGCACAGAGATACGAGCAGTACTTC. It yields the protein CASSLFAQRYEQYF.

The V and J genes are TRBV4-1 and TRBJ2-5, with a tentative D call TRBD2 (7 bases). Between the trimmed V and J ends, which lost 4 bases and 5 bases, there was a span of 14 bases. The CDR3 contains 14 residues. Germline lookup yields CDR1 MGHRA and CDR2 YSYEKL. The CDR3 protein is CASSPGGGGETQYF. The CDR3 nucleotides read TGCGCCAGCAGCCCTGGCGGGGGCGGGGAGACCCAGTACTTC.

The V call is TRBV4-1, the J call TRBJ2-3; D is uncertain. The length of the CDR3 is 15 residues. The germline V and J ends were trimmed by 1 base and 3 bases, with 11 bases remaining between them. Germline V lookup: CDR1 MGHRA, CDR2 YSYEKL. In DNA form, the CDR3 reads TGCGCCAGCAGCCAAGTGTCCACAAAGACAGATACGCAGTATTTT. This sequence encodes CASSQVSTKTDTQYF.

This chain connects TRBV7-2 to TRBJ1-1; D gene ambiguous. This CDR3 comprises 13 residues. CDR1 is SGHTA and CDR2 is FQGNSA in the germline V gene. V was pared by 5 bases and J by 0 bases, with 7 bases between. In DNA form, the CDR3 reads TGTGCCAGCAGCCAAACGGTGAACACTGAAGCTTTCTTT. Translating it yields CASSQTVNTEAFF.

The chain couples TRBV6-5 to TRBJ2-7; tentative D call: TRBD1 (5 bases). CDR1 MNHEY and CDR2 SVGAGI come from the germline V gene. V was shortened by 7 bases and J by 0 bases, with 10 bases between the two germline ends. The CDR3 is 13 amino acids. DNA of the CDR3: TGTGCCAGCACTAGGGGCCTCTCCTACGAGCAGTACTTC. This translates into CASTRGLSYEQYF.

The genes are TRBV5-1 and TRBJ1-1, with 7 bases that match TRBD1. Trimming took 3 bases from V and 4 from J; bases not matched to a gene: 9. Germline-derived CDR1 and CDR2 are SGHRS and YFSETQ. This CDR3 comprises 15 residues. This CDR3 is CASSSTGASGTEAFF. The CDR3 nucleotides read TGCGCCAGCAGCTCCACAGGGGCCTCGGGCACTGAAGCTTTCTTT.

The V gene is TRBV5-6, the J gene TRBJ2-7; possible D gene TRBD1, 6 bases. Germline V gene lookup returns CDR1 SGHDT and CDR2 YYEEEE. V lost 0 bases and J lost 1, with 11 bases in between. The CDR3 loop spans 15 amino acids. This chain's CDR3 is CASSLGQVFSYEQYF. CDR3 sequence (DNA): TGTGCCAGCAGCTTGGGACAGGTTTTTTCCTACGAGCAGTACTTC. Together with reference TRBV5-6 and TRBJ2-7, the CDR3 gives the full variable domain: DAGVTQSPTHLIKTRGQQVTLRCSPKSGHDTVSWYQQALGQGPQFIFQYYEEEERQRGNFPDRFSGHQFPNYSSELNVNALLLGDSALYLCASSLGQVFSYEQYFGPGTRLTVT.

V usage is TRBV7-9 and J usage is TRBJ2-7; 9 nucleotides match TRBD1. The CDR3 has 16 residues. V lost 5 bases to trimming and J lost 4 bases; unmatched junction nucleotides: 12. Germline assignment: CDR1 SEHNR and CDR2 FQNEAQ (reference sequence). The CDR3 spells CASSPRTGTGIYEQYF. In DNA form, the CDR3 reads TGTGCCAGCAGCCCAAGGACCGGGACAGGGATTTACGAGCAGTACTTC.